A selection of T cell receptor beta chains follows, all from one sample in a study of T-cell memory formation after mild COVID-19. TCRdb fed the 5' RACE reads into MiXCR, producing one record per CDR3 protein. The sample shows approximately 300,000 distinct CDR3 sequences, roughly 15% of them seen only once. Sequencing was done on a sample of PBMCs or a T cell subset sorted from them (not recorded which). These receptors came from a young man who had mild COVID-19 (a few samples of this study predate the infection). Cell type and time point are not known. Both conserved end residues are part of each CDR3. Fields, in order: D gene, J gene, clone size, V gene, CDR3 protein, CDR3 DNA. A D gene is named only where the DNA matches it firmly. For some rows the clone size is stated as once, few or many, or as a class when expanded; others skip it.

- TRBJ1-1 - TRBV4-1 CASSQDGRVSEAFF TGCGCCAGCAGCCAAGATGGCAGGGTTTCTGAAGCTTTCTTT
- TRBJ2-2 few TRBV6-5 CASSHQDSHTGELFF TGTGCCAGCAGTCACCAGGACAGCCACACCGGGGAGCTGTTTTTT
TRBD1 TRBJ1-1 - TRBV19 CASRSPGGRNTEAFF TGTGCCAGTCGTTCCCCAGGGGGGAGGAACACTGAAGCTTTCTTT
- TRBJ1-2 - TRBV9 CASSVAGSGLYGYTF TGTGCCAGCAGCGTAGCGGGCAGTGGCCTCTATGGCTACACCTTC
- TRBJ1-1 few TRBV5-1 CASGGGGNTEAFF TGCGCCAGCGGGGGAGGAGGGAACACTGAAGCTTTCTTT
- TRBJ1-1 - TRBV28 CASSLTQSNTEAFF TGTGCCAGCAGTTTAACTCAGAGTAACACTGAAGCTTTCTTT
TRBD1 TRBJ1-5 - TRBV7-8 CASSQDRVGQPQHF TGTGCCAGCAGCCAGGACAGGGTAGGGCAGCCCCAGCATTTT
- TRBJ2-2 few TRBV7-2 CASSLQGPKAAGELFF TGTGCCAGCAGCCTACAGGGCCCTAAGGCCGCCGGGGAGCTGTTTTTT
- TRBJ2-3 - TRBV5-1 CASSPPGRGGMRDTQYF TGCGCCAGCAGCCCGCCGGGAAGGGGGGGAATGAGAGATACGCAGTATTTT
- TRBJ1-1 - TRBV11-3 CASSAPEDSAGWRYCEAFF TGTGCCAGCAGCGCCCCGGAGGATAGCGCAGGGTGGAGGTATTGTGAAGCTTTCTTT
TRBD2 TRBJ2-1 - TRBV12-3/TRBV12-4 CASKAGGGNEQFF TGTGCCAGCAAAGCGGGGGGTGGAAATGAGCAGTTCTTC
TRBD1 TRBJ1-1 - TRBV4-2 CASSQSWDRGAFF TGTGCCAGCAGCCAAAGTTGGGACAGGGGAGCTTTCTTT
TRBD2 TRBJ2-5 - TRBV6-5 CASSYIWSGGQETQYF TGTGCCAGCAGTTACATCTGGAGCGGGGGCCAAGAGACCCAGTACTTC
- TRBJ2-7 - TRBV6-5 CASSYGPINTYEQYF TGTGCCAGCAGTTACGGCCCAATTAATACCTACGAGCAGTACTTC
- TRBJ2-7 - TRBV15 CATSSRLGTTYEQYF TGTGCCACCAGCAGCCGATTAGGGACGACCTACGAGCAGTACTTC
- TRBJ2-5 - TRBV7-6 CASSGGGRETQYF TGTGCCAGCAGCGGCGGGGGCCGGGAGACCCAGTACTTC
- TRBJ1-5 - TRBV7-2 CASSPRSIGRGPQHF TGTGCCAGCAGCCCGAGAAGCATCGGTCGGGGTCCCCAGCATTTT
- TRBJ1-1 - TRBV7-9 CASTFFEGSDTEAFF TGTGCCAGCACCTTTTTCGAGGGGAGTGACACTGAAGCTTTCTTT
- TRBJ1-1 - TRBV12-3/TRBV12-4 CASSGGRSGTEAFF TGTGCCAGCAGTGGGGGCAGGTCAGGTACTGAAGCTTTCTTT
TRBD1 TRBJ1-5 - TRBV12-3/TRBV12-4 CASIGTGNQPQHF TGTGCCAGCATCGGGACAGGGAATCAGCCCCAGCATTTT
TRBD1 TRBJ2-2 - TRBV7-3 CASSETGSHTGELFF TGTGCCAGCAGCGAGACAGGGTCCCACACCGGGGAGCTGTTTTTT
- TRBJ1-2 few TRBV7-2 CASSPGDRLNYGYTF TGTGCCAGCAGCCCCGGGGACCGACTTAACTATGGCTACACCTTC
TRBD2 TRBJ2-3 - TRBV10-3 CAISERTSGRTDTQYF TGTGCCATCAGTGAGAGGACTAGCGGGCGCACAGATACGCAGTATTTT
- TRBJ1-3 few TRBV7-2 CASRRETGNTIYF TGTGCCAGCAGACGGGAGACGGGGAACACCATATATTTT
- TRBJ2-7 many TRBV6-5 CASSYSRGQYEQYF TGTGCCAGCAGTTACTCTCGAGGGCAGTACGAGCAGTACTTC
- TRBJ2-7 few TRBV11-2 CASSLGAGGGTYEQYF TGTGCCAGCAGCTTGGGGGCCGGAGGTGGAACCTACGAGCAGTACTTC
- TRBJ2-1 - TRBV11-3 CASSFRLGHYNEQFF TGTGCCAGCAGCTTTCGGCTAGGGCATTACAATGAGCAGTTCTTC
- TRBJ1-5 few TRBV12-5 CASGLVLGQPQHF TGTGCTAGTGGTTTGGTACTGGGTCAGCCCCAGCATTTT
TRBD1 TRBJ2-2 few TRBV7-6 CASSNLDRENTGELFF TGTGCCAGCAGCAACCTGGACAGGGAGAACACCGGGGAGCTGTTTTTT
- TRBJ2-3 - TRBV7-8 CASSQGTIKPDTQYF TGTGCCAGCAGCCAAGGGACCATTAAGCCGGATACGCAGTATTTT
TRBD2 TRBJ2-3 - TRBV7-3 CASSLGLAGGLTDTQYF TGTGCCAGCAGCCTTGGACTAGCGGGGGGGCTGACAGATACGCAGTATTTT
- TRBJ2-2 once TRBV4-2 CASSQDPRELFF TGTGCCAGCAGCCAAGATCCCAGGGAGCTGTTTTTT
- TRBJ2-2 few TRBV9 CASSVASSGPSGELFF TGTGCCAGCAGCGTAGCTAGCTCAGGGCCTAGCGGGGAGCTGTTTTTT
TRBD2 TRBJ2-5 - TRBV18 CASSPRTSGQETQYF TGTGCCAGCTCGCCACGGACTAGCGGACAAGAGACCCAGTACTTC
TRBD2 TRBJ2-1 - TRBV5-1 CASSWGGPYNEQFF TGCGCCAGCAGCTGGGGGGGACCGTACAATGAGCAGTTCTTC
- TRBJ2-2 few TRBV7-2 CASSFFSGELFF TGTGCCAGCAGCTTCTTCTCCGGGGAGCTGTTTTTT
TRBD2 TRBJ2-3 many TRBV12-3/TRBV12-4 CASSAGLLDTQYF TGTGCCTCCTCAGCGGGGCTATTAGATACGCAGTATTTT
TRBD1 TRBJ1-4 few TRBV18 CASSPQTGHEEKLFF TGTGCCAGCTCACCCCAGACAGGGCATGAAGAAAAACTGTTTTTT
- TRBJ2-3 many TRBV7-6 CASSLESRSTDTQYF TGTGCCAGCAGCTTAGAGTCTAGGAGCACAGATACGCAGTATTTT
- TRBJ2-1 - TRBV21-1 CASSKGSSGGLYVQFF TGTGCCAGCAGCAAAGGGTCTAGCGGGGGATTATATGTGCAGTTCTTC